The 31 T cell receptor beta chains in this list originate from one sample, sequenced in a study of CDR3 diversity in severe acne. TCRdb re-called the PCR reads through MiXCR, storing one row per CDR3 protein. The sample has some 84,000 distinct CDR3 sequences; 51% are singletons. The specimen sequenced was blood. The receptors come from a male donor in good health, without acne.

CDR3 protein: CSEGTDSSYEQYF. The CDR3 DNA follows: TGCAGTGAAGGTACGGACAGCTCCTACGAGCAGTACTTC. The chain carries TRBV20-1 and TRBJ2-7; the D gene is possibly TRBD1 (6 bases). From germline, CDR1 is DFQATT and CDR2 SNEGSKA (reference sequence). This CDR3 has 13 amino acids. The V end lost 7 bases, the J end lost 0 bases, and 13 bases lay between the germline ends.

This clonotype was detected a few times. The J gene is TRBJ1-1, the V gene TRBV7-8; unclear D gene. Germline CDR1 reads SGHVS; CDR2 reads FQNEAQ. The CDR3 loop spans 14 amino acids. V lost 4 bases and J 0 bases, leaving 9 bases between the germline ends. This chain's CDR3 is CASSSRGVNTEAFF. The DNA of the CDR3 is TGTGCCAGCAGCTCACGAGGAGTGAACACTGAAGCTTTCTTT.

This clonotype was picked up one time. This chain connects TRBV10-3 to TRBJ1-5, with D possibly being TRBD1 (6 bases). V lost 5 bases and J lost 6, with 17 bases in between. The CDR3 runs 15 residues. The germline V gene has CDR1 ENHRY and CDR2 SYGVKD. This CDR3 is CAISPSGAGSQPQHF. CDR3 nucleotide sequence: TGTGCCATCAGTCCCTCGGGGGCTGGGAGTCAGCCCCAGCATTTT.

This clonotype occurred a few times. The chain employs TRBV20-1 and TRBJ1-6; D not resolved. This CDR3 comprises 14 residues. The V and J ends lost 2 bases and 10 bases respectively, with 15 bases between them. Germline-derived CDR1 and CDR2 are DFQATT and SNEGSKA (reference sequence). The CDR3 DNA reads as TGCAGTGCTAGATCGACGGGAGGAAGCTCACCCCTCCACTTT. It codes for CSARSTGGSSPLHF.

This clonotype was counted at least ten times. The CDR3 DNA reads TGCGCCGGAGGTTCACAAGAGACCCAGTACTTC. It is translated as CAGGSQETQYF. The chain has TRBV20-1 and TRBJ2-5; D might be TRBD2 (5 bases). Germline loops: CDR1 DFQATT, CDR2 SNEGSKA (reference sequence). The CDR3 length is 11 residues.

The rearrangement links TRBV3-1 to TRBJ2-3; the match to TRBD2 covers 8 bases. CDR1 LGHDT and CDR2 YNNKEL come from the germline V gene (reference sequence). The CDR3 length is 16 residues. Trimming cost V 4 bases and J 11 bases; bases outside gene matches: 17. The CDR3 is CASSRERLAPYNEQYF. As DNA, the CDR3 is TGTGCCAGCAGCCGTGAACGACTAGCGCCCTACAATGAGCAGTATTTT.

The chain is built from TRBV6-5 and TRBJ2-7, with 7 nucleotides matching TRBD1. The CDR3 runs to 15 residues. J was trimmed by 3 bases and V by 2 bases; bases with no gene match: 7. CDR1 and CDR2 (germline): MNHEY, SVGAGI. CDR3 bases: TGTGCCAGCAGTTACAATAGGGGGCCGGGCTACGAGCAGTACTTC. Translating it yields CASSYNRGPGYEQYF.

The genes are TRBV7-3 and TRBJ1-1; D is perhaps TRBD1 (6 bases). Trimming stripped 4 bases from V and 8 bases from J, with 20 bases between. The germline V gene has CDR1 SGHTA and CDR2 FQGTGA. The length of the CDR3 is 15 residues. CDR3 nucleotides: TGTGCCAGCAGCTCCCTGGGGGGGGCGGCCATAGAAGCTTTCTTT. Translated, it gives CASSSLGGAAIEAFF.

The chain employs TRBV28 and TRBJ2-7; D call uncertain. Germline V gene lookup returns CDR1 MDHEN and CDR2 SYDVKM. The CDR3 has 12 residues. Trimming removed 7 bases from V and 4 bases from J, with 11 bases in between. The CDR3 here is CASTTLGYEQYF. CDR3 in DNA: TGTGCCAGCACCACCCTAGGGTACGAGCAGTACTTC. Complete variable domain (other parts from reference TRBV28 and TRBJ2-7): DVKVTQSSRYLVKRTGEKVFLECVQDMDHENMFWYRQDPGLGLRLIYFSYDVKMKEKGDIPEGYSVSREKKERFSLILESASTNQTSMYLCASTTLGYEQYFGPGTRLTVT.

This clonotype occurred once. The chain combines TRBV7-2 with TRBJ2-5; D remains unclear. V was trimmed by 5 bases and J by 2 bases, leaving 12 bases between them. Germline lookup yields CDR1 SGHTA and CDR2 FQGNSA. This CDR3 region has 14 residues. CDR3 residues: CASSTGFEQETQYF. Here the CDR3 DNA reads TGTGCCAGCAGCACCGGATTCGAACAAGAGACCCAGTACTTC.

The rearrangement joins TRBV29-1 to TRBJ1-1; D is perhaps TRBD1 (5 bases). Germline V gene sequence: CDR1 SQVTM, CDR2 ANQGSEA. Trimming took 3 bases from V and 1 from J, leaving 15 bases between them. CDR3 length: 15 residues. This chain's CDR3 is CSVDPGAPRNTEAFF. The CDR3 DNA is TGCAGCGTTGACCCCGGGGCTCCACGGAACACTGAAGCTTTCTTT.

This clonotype is labeled as medium-sized. The V gene is TRBV10-3, the J gene TRBJ2-1, with D tentatively TRBD2 (5 bases). V was trimmed by 3 bases and J by 5 bases, leaving 5 bases between them. Germline V lookup: CDR1 ENHRY, CDR2 SYGVKD. The CDR3 totals 12 residues. The chain's CDR3 is CAISDGNNEQFF. In nucleotides, the CDR3 is TGTGCCATCAGTGACGGGAACAATGAGCAGTTCTTC.

Details on this clonotype: This clone may be a read error of a much larger clone one base away. The rearrangement uses TRBV12-3 or TRBV12-4 and TRBJ2-2, with 8 bases lining up with TRBD2. The CDR3 spans 15 residues. CDR3 sequence reads: CASIFSGRSAGELLF. DNA of the CDR3: TGTGCCAGCATCTTCAGCGGGAGAAGCGCCGGGGAGCTGCTTTTT.

The sample holds a few counts of this clonotype. The rearrangement links TRBV2 to TRBJ1-2; no clear D gene. This CDR3 is 13 amino acids long. The germline V and J ends were trimmed by 4 bases and 3 bases, with 9 bases remaining between them. Germline CDR1 SNHLY, CDR2 FYNNEI. Here the CDR3 reads CASSVEDYYGYTF. CDR3 nucleotides: TGTGCCAGCAGTGTGGAGGATTACTATGGCTACACCTTC.

This clonotype was observed at least ten times. The chain recombines TRBV19 with TRBJ1-1; no reliable D call. Trimming removed 4 bases at V and 4 bases at J, with 10 bases between. The CDR3 loop spans 13 amino acids. Looked up from germline, CDR1 is LNHDA and CDR2 is SQIVND (reference sequence). The CDR3 spells CASSTVTGTEAFF. For the CDR3, the DNA is TGTGCCAGTAGTACCGTTACGGGCACTGAAGCTTTCTTT.

This clonotype was observed many times. The J gene is TRBJ2-1, the V gene TRBV6-1; perhaps TRBD2 as D (6 bases). Germline lookup yields CDR1 MNHNS and CDR2 SASEGT. Trimming took off 4 bases at V and 2 bases at J, with 15 bases between the two ends. This CDR3 contains 16 residues. The CDR3 sequence is CASSVGRSYPYNEQFF. CDR3 coding DNA: TGTGCCAGCAGTGTGGGGAGGAGTTACCCCTACAATGAGCAGTTCTTC.

This clonotype was counted only a few times. The gene calls are TRBV7-2 and TRBJ2-7; 12 bases align to TRBD2. The CDR3 loop spans 17 amino acids. V shed 0 bases, J shed 5 bases, and the junction held 8 bases outside the gene matches. Germline lookup yields CDR1 SGHTA and CDR2 FQGNSA. DNA of the CDR3: TGTGCCAGCAGCTTAGCGAGCAGACTAGCGGGGGAACACGAGCAGTACTTC. This encodes CASSLASRLAGEHEQYF.

The chain couples TRBV4-1 to TRBJ2-5; D possibly corresponds to TRBD2 (5 bases). V lost 4 bases, J lost 3 bases, and 12 bases lay in between. The CDR3 is made up of 14 amino acids. Germline V CDR1 and CDR2: MGHRA, YSYEKL. CDR3 region: CASSPPGFEETQYF. CDR3 bases: TGCGCCAGCAGCCCACCGGGATTCGAAGAGACCCAGTACTTC.

The CDR3 bases are TGTGCCAGTAGTATAGAAGCGGGAGTTCGCAATGAGCAGTTCTTC. This sequence encodes CASSIEAGVRNEQFF. This sequence joins TRBV19 and TRBJ2-1; 8 bases align to TRBD2. With 0 bases clipped from V and 6 bases from J, the junction kept 4 bases outside the gene matches. The CDR3 contains 15 residues. Germline loops: CDR1 LNHDA, CDR2 SQIVND (reference sequence).

This clonotype was found many times. The rearrangement uses TRBV25-1 and TRBJ1-4; TRBD1 matches 10 bases. Germline V gives CDR1 MGHDK, CDR2 SYGVNS. V lost 1 base and J lost 8; bases outside the gene matches: 4. This CDR3 is built from 15 residues. In DNA form, the CDR3 reads TGTGCCAGCAGTGAATGGGACAGGGGAGGGGAAAAACTGTTTTTT. Its translation: CASSEWDRGGEKLFF. Supplemented by reference TRBV25-1 and TRBJ1-4, the full variable domain reads EADIYQTPRYLVIGTGKKITLECSQTMGHDKMYWYQQDPGMELHLIHYSYGVNSTEKGDLSSESTVSRIRTEHFPLTLESARPSHTSQYLCASSEWDRGGEKLFFGSGTQLSVL.

This clonotype was detected once. CDR3 sequence: CASSRTSGGGELFF. The CDR3 DNA is TGTGCCAGTAGCCGGACTAGCGGAGGCGGGGAGCTGTTTTTT. The rearrangement uses TRBV19 and TRBJ2-2; 10 bases match TRBD2. The V gene's germline CDR1 is LNHDA and CDR2 SQIVND (reference sequence). This CDR3 comprises 14 residues. Losses at the gene ends were 6 bases for V and 7 bases for J; bases not matched to a gene: 5.

The gene calls are TRBV5-1 and TRBJ1-1; no reliable D call. The CDR3 totals 13 residues. Germline V gene lookup returns CDR1 SGHRS and CDR2 YFSETQ. The V end was cut by 2 bases, the J end by 7 bases, with 12 bases between. The CDR3 region is CASSFTTPFEAFF. The DNA of the CDR3 is TGCGCCAGCAGCTTTACCACTCCCTTTGAAGCTTTCTTT.

This clonotype showed up many times. V usage is TRBV18 and J usage is TRBJ1-5, with D perhaps matching TRBD1 (6 bases). V was shortened by 5 bases and J by 0 bases, with 17 bases between the two germline ends. The CDR3 is 17 amino acids. Germline V lookup: CDR1 KGHSH, CDR2 LQKENI. In nucleotides, the CDR3 is TGTGCCAGCTCATCCCTTCCGACAGGACATAGCAATCAGCCCCAGCATTTT. Encoded protein: CASSSLPTGHSNQPQHF.

This clonotype was counted once. The gene calls are TRBV5-1 and TRBJ2-5; TRBD1 might be the D (6 bases). CDR1 is SGHRS and CDR2 is YFSETQ in the germline V gene. This CDR3 comprises 14 residues. V was clipped by 0 bases and J by 5 bases, with 11 bases between them. CDR3 nucleotides: TGCGCCAGCAGCTTGGAACAGGGACGGGAGACCCAGTACTTC. Protein product: CASSLEQGRETQYF.

Relative to its sample, this clonotype is medium-sized. The V and J genes are TRBV7-9 and TRBJ2-7; D is ambiguous. Trimming left V 5 bases short and J 5 bases short, with 7 bases between. CDR1 and CDR2 from the germline V gene are SEHNR and FQNEAQ (reference sequence). This CDR3 is 11 amino acids long. The CDR3 bases are TGTGCCAGCAGCATCGCCGACGAGCAGTACTTC. Protein sequence: CASSIADEQYF.

This clonotype was counted once. A much larger clone lies a single base off, so this may be a read error. This is likely a read error, given that the CDR3 carries no conserved phenylalanine or tryptophan at its end. This chain uses TRBV7-9 with TRBJ2-7, with 8 bases that match TRBD1. Germline assignment: CDR1 SEHNR and CDR2 FQNEAQ (reference sequence). J lost 6 bases, V lost 5 bases, and 15 bases had no gene match. The CDR3 loop spans 16 amino acids. The CDR3 is CASSRRTGGELGEQYL. CDR3 sequence (DNA): TGTGCCAGCAGCCGACGAACAGGGGGAGAGCTGGGCGAGCAGTACCTC.

This clonotype was counted a few times. This sequence joins TRBV6-4 and TRBJ2-2; TRBD2 is a possible D gene (5 bases). This CDR3 spans 14 amino acids. V shed 9 bases and J shed 7 bases, with 18 bases lying between them. The germline V gene encodes CDR1 MRHNA and CDR2 SNTAGT. CDR3 loop: CASAPLALGGELFF. The CDR3 nucleotides are TGTGCCAGTGCTCCGCTAGCCTTGGGCGGGGAGCTGTTTTTT.

The chain has TRBV24-1 and TRBJ2-3; TRBD2 matches at 12 bases. Trimming cost V 4 bases and J 5 bases; bases outside gene matches: 9. The CDR3 is 17 amino acids. The germline V gene encodes CDR1 KGHDR and CDR2 SFDVKD. CDR3 bases: TGTGCCACCAGTGACACTAGCGGGGGGCCACCCGGAGATACGCAGTATTTT. It translates to CATSDTSGGPPGDTQYF.

The table lists this clonotype with a few counts. The chain joins TRBV7-3 to TRBJ2-2; D is perhaps TRBD1 (6 bases). CDR3 length equals 15 residues. Trimming took off 5 bases at V and 1 base at J, with 11 bases between the two ends. Germline V CDR1 and CDR2: SGHTA, FQGTGA. The chain's CDR3 is CASSPTGLNTGELFF. DNA for the CDR3: TGTGCCAGCAGCCCGACAGGCCTGAACACCGGGGAGCTGTTTTTT.

The chain carries TRBV28 and TRBJ1-2; 7 nucleotides line up with TRBD1. CDR1 is MDHEN, CDR2 SYDVKM, per germline. This CDR3 region has 16 residues. V was clipped by 6 bases and J by 2 bases; unmatched bases: 12. The CDR3 reads CASRKSGTEINYGYTF. The CDR3 DNA sequence: TGTGCCAGCAGGAAATCCGGGACAGAAATAAACTATGGCTACACCTTC.

This sequence joins TRBV20-1 and TRBJ2-7; 12 positions match TRBD2. Germline values: CDR1 DFQATT, CDR2 SNEGSKA (reference sequence). This CDR3 comprises 13 residues. CDR3 DNA sequence: TGCAGCGTACTAGCGGGAGGTACCTACGAGCAGTACTTC. It is translated as CSVLAGGTYEQYF.